This TCR beta chain is drawn from a study of blood T cell repertoires in COVID-19. On the study more broadly: Acute and convalescent COVID-19 specimens originated in the United States, Italy and Spain.

Assignment of participants to cohorts was predicated upon participant-reported clinical history. People in the exposed group encountered a COVID-19 case within 2 weeks before entering the study. Per the germline V gene, CDR1 is KGHSH and CDR2 is LQKENI. V shed 0 bases and J shed 4 bases, with 6 bases lying between them. CDR3 length equals 13 residues. Original data processing: Estimation of nucleated cell counts was performed using reference gene primer amplification. Some clones are missing from TCRdb's copy, which holds only in-frame ones; the method was immunoSEQ multiplex PCR. V, J and clone size are those of that table, while D and trimming were read from the DNA. The sample lists more than 300,000 clones, 90% occurring once.

The origin of this receptor is a woman between 25 and 40 years old who had been exposed to COVID-19. Source material: PBMCs or T cells enriched from blood (not recorded which). V gene TRBV18 combines with J gene TRBJ1-2; tentative D call: TRBD1 (6 bases). This CDR3 is CASSPPDSYGYTF. DNA of the CDR3: TGTGCCAGCTCACCACCGGACAGCTATGGCTACACCTTC. The full variable domain, completed using reference TRBV18 and TRBJ1-2, is NAGVMQNPRHLVRRRGQEARLRCSPMKGHSHVYWYRQLPEEGLKFMVYLQKENIIDESGMPKERFSAEFPKEGPSILRIQQVVRGDSAAYFCASSPPDSYGYTFGSGTRLTVV.